This T cell receptor beta chain was captured in a study of identical twins. Overall study findings and caveats: Cross-sectional statistics underpinned the conclusions; the same donors were not followed.

Comments on this clonotype: Its antigen is as yet unknown.

Healthy Caucasians supplied all donations. The junction had 4 bases not matched to a gene; V was cut back by 4 bases and J by 5 bases. The CDR3 spans 13 residues. The germline V gene has CDR1 DFQATT and CDR2 SNEGSKA (reference sequence). Template switching, a step in the protocol, added a universal primer site, and cDNA carried unique molecular identifiers. TCRdb redid the calling of the 5' RACE reads with MiXCR, one entry per CDR3 protein. Among some 1,600,000 distinct CDR3 sequences, more than 30% were seen once, and the ten largest hold 0.25% to 0.3%. This chain connects TRBV20-1 to TRBJ2-3, with 9 bases that match TRBD2. Material: cord blood. The sequence was collected from a newborn girl in good health. The CDR3 protein is CSATAGGLDTQYF. CDR3 DNA: TGCAGTGCTACAGCGGGGGGCCTAGATACGCAGTATTTT.